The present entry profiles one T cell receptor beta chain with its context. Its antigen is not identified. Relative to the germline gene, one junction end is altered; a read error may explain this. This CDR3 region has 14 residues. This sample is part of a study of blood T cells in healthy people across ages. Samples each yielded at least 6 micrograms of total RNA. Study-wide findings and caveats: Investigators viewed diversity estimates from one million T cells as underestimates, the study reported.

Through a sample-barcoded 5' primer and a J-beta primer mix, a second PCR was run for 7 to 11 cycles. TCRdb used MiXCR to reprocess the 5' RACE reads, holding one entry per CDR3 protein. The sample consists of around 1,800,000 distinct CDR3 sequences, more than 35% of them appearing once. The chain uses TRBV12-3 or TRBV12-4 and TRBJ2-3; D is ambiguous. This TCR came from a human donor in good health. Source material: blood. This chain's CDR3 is CASSLRLTTDAQYF. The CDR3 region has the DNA TGTGCCAGCAGTTTAAGATTAACTACAGATGCGCAGTATTTT.